The T cell receptor beta chain under discussion was sequenced for a study of regulatory T cells in long-lasting Graves disease. The study's findings and limits: The TCR repertoire of persistent Graves' patients was less diverse than that of newly diagnosed ones.

Building of the TCR beta libraries involved iRepertoire HTBI primers and Arm-PCR of CDR3 regions. Per the original data handling: Overall, samples carried 62 TRBV and around 13 TRBJ segments. TCRdb itself ran the multiplex PCR reads through MiXCR, one entry per CDR3 protein. Clone size and V and J calls follow TCRdb, not the original study. This sample has around 460,000 distinct CDR3 sequences; roughly 21% occur once, and the top ten carry over 6%. This clonotype was detected only a few times. Its antigen is undetermined. Time point given: persistent/refractory GD, antithyroid drugs over 5 years with positive TRAb. Construction of the TCR library relied on RNA isolated from PBMCs. Graves' disease diagnoses followed American Thyroid Association guidelines. The patients included were those that came from an endocrinology department in Xi'an, China. The V end lost 0 bases, the J end lost 2 bases, and 11 bases lay between the germline ends. The CDR3 runs 16 residues. The germline V gene has CDR1 LGHDT and CDR2 YNNKEL (reference sequence).

The genes are TRBV3-1 and TRBJ1-3; D is undetermined. This material consisted of peripheral blood mononuclear cells (PBMCs), taken when the disease was refractory, from a patient treated with antithyroid drugs. The TCR sequence derives from a female donor with Graves disease. DNA of the CDR3: TGTGCCAGCAGCCAAGATAGGAGGGTCACTGGAAACACCATATATTTT. Its protein product is CASSQDRRVTGNTIYF.